This record looks at one T cell receptor (beta chain) sequence and its context. Its specific antigen is unknown. Base-call qualities are not available, and no considerably larger clone is one nucleotide away. The data are from a study of OX40 agonist ivuxolimab in advanced cancers. Study-wide context: Ivuxolimab, which targeted the costimulatory receptor OX40 (CD134), was an agonistic, fully human IgG2 monoclonal antibody. In the dose-escalation cohort, more than 75% of patients were male, and the mean age was approximately 60 years, with a range of about 23 to 85. Patients were allowed to have had prior anti-PD-1, anti-PD-L1 or anti-CTLA-4 therapy, and approximately 40% of the dose-escalation patients had been treated with checkpoint inhibitors. The paper reports the monotherapy dose-escalation portion (N of about 47 patients) of the phase I ivuxolimab trial. Three dose-escalation patients achieved partial responses, one with hepatocellular carcinoma and two with cutaneous melanoma. Intravenous ivuxolimab was administered to patients every 2 weeks at six dose levels: 0.01, 0.1, 0.3, 1.5, 3 and 10 mg/kg. Among the approximately 54 dose-escalation patients, about 19 had hepatocellular carcinoma, 15 melanoma, 9 renal cell carcinoma and 9 head and neck cancer. The point of sequencing TCRbeta in the periphery was to test whether ivuxolimab changed TCR sequence diversity and drove clonal T-cell expansion. On the study overall, not on this receptor specifically: After ivuxolimab, more expanded clones were found on average in CD8+ T cells than in CD4+ T cells. In the 0.1-3.0 mg/kg groups, partial responders had among the lowest normalized peripheral clonal expansion, particularly in CD8+ T cells. The antigen specificity of the peripheral T cells that underwent clonal expansion was not determined. At doses from 0.1 to 3.0 mg/kg, clonal expansion was seen in both CD4+ and CD8+ blood T cells between baseline and week 6. Low levels of normalized T-cell clonal expansion were also seen in some patients who did not respond.

Genomic DNA was isolated from the sorted cells so that the TCRbeta CDR3 region could be sequenced. The immunoSEQ Assay was used to sequence the TCRbeta CDR3 regions. Sourced from immuneACCESS, this table was stored by TCRdb with only in-frame sequences that have V and J called. A share of the clones is absent; for the studies checked, an unresolved V gene accounts for under half, and the remainder has no known explanation. The sample table records 55,000 to 65,000 clones; about 85% of these occur just once. Around 3.8% of the sample rests with the top ten. The trial excluded patients who had a history of autoimmune disease or were on systemic immunosuppression. In every dose cohort, peripheral blood was drawn for TCR sequencing at baseline, cycle 4 day 1, and cycle 7 day 1. Samples were obtained from an open-label, multicenter, first-in-human phase I dose-escalation trial of ivuxolimab. Adults with locally advanced or metastatic melanoma, renal cell carcinoma, hepatocellular carcinoma or head and neck squamous cell carcinoma were enrolled in the trial. Before TCR sequencing, CD4+ T cells and CD8+ T cells from peripheral blood were sorted into separate populations.

CDR1 SNHLY and CDR2 FYNNEI were looked up in the germline V gene. V is pared back by 7 bases and J by 7 bases, with 10 bases lying between the germline termini. The CDR3 contains 12 residues, cysteine and phenylalanine counted. The kept DNA is CDR3 alone, 36 bases in frame from the first base. The sequence was obtained from an adult with an advanced solid tumor such as melanoma, head and neck, liver or kidney cancer. This receptor chain uses TRBV2 and TRBJ2-2, with no confidently assigned D gene. The source was CD4+ or CD8+ T cells sorted from blood, collected in a trial of the OX40 agonist ivuxolimab. This receptor has the CDR3 CASNLYGGELFF. The bases read TGTGCCAGCAACCTGTACGGCGGGGAGCTGTTTTTT.